This paragraph covers one TCR beta chain sequence. Its matching antigen is unknown. Quantitative barcoded 5'-RACE was used to prepare TCR beta libraries. TCRdb reprocessed the 5' RACE reads with MiXCR, giving one entry per CDR3 protein. The table lists roughly 470,000 distinct CDR3 sequences, roughly 26% of them singletons. Losses at the gene ends were 6 bases for V and 5 bases for J; bases not matched to a gene: 12. This CDR3 comprises 16 residues. Germline CDR1 SGHAT, CDR2 FQNNGV. The entry originates in a study of CD8 T cells in ankylosing spondylitis. Whole-study results and caveats: In peripheral blood, disease-linked CD8+ clones occurred at relatively low frequencies. Ankylosing spondylitis blood appeared to be characterized by a TCR beta motif of under ten highly homologous variants. From matched ankylosing spondylitis synovial fluid, disease-linked clones were reportedly recovered at significantly enriched levels.

The clonotype originates from a male donor with ankylosing spondylitis. This rearrangement joins TRBV11-2 to TRBJ1-1, with 10 bases aligning to TRBD1. Sequenced: blood, either unsorted or a sorted T cell fraction (not recorded which). The CDR3 DNA sequence: TGTGCCAGCAGGGTGACAGGACAGGGGGTGAGGACTGAAGCTTTCTTT. Its protein is CASRVTGQGVRTEAFF.